This T cell receptor (beta chain) was identified in a study of cytomegalovirus exposure and HLA in healthy donors. Study outcomes and limitations: When analyzed later, a missense DCLRE1C variant was found to be linked to TCR beta V- and J-gene trimming. When a later analysis was performed, an Asian-associated ancestry cluster reportedly had fewer N-insertions than the approximately 700-donor mean. HLA allele associations emerged for 16,951 TCR beta sequences in a later analysis, at 0.05 false discovery rate.

The PCR had 60 Vbeta and 13 Jbeta primers. The protocol was immunoSEQ multiplex PCR, while the TCRdb copy is restricted to in-frame clones and leaves out a portion. In the table there are roughly 160,000 clones, around 85% of which are singletons. Germline V CDR1 and CDR2: SEHNR, FQNEAQ (reference sequence). V shed 5 bases and J 5 bases; nucleotides not matched to a gene: 8. The CDR3 runs to 14 residues. Comments on this clone: As yet, its antigen is unknown.

The TCR originated in a middle-aged man in good health and CMV-seronegative. The sequencing sample was made of PBMCs. V usage is TRBV7-9 and J usage is TRBJ2-5; TRBD2 aligns across 7 bases. CDR3 DNA sequence: TGTGCCAGCAGCCTCAGGACTAGTCGGGAGACCCAGTACTTC. Protein: CASSLRTSRETQYF.